Shown below are 21 T cell receptor beta chains from a single sample sequenced in a study of OX40 agonist ivuxolimab in advanced cancers. Assay: immunoSEQ multiplex PCR; the TCRdb copy retains only in-frame clones and omits some. The table includes about 69,000 clones, about 90% detected once. The sample consisted of CD4+ or CD8+ T cells sorted from blood, taken in a trial of the OX40 agonist ivuxolimab. These TCRs come from an adult with an advanced solid tumor such as melanoma, head and neck, liver or kidney cancer.

The chain recombines TRBV5-8 with TRBJ2-2; D is uncertain. With 4 bases removed from V and 5 bases from J, the gap between germline ends came to 9 bases. The CDR3 spans 13 residues. From germline, CDR1 is SGHTS and CDR2 YDEGEE. CDR3 residues: CASSMTPTGELFF. The CDR3 DNA reads TGTGCCAGCAGCATGACACCTACCGGGGAGCTGTTTTTT. Combining the CDR3 with reference TRBV5-8 and TRBJ2-2 gives the whole variable domain EAGVTQSPTHLIKTRGQQATLRCSPISGHTSVYWYQQALGLGLQFLLWYDEGEERNRGNFPPRFSGRQFPNYSSELNVNALELEDSALYLCASSMTPTGELFFGEGSRLTVL.

The chain recombines TRBV30 with TRBJ2-1; weak D call: TRBD2 (6 bases). The length of the CDR3 is 12 residues. CDR1 and CDR2 from the germline V gene are GTSNPN and SVGIG (reference sequence). V lost 6 bases, J lost 8 bases, and 14 bases lay in between. The CDR3 loop reads CACGGLTDEQFF. DNA for the CDR3: TGTGCCTGCGGAGGGTTAACGGATGAGCAGTTCTTC. The full variable domain, in which reference TRBV30 and TRBJ2-1 provide the parts outside the CDR3, is SQTIHQWPATLVQPVGSPLSLECTVEGTSNPNLYWYRQAAGRGLQLLFYSVGIGQISSEVPQNLSASRPQDRQFILSSKKLLLSDSGFYLCACGGLTDEQFFGPGTRLTVL.

The chain combines TRBV4-1 with TRBJ1-2, with D maybe TRBD1 (5 bases). V was pared by 1 base and J by 1 base, with 10 bases between. The length of the CDR3 is 15 residues. CDR1 is MGHRA and CDR2 is YSYEKL in the germline V gene. CDR3 DNA sequence: TGCGCCAGCAGCCAAGGGACAACCTTTAACTATGGCTACACCTTC. As protein: CASSQGTTFNYGYTF.

The chain uses TRBV6-1 and TRBJ2-7; D ambiguous. Germline V gene sequence: CDR1 MNHNS, CDR2 SASEGT. V dropped 11 bases and J dropped 4 bases, with 9 bases sitting between them. There are 10 residues in the CDR3. The CDR3 here is CAHGTYEQYF. The DNA for the CDR3 is TGTGCCCATGGCACTTACGAGCAGTACTTC.

The rearrangement uses TRBV18 and TRBJ2-7, with TRBD1 identical over 9 bases. In germline, CDR1 is KGHSH, CDR2 LQKENI. J was trimmed by 3 bases and V by 6 bases; bases with no gene match: 3. CDR3 length: 13 amino acids. The CDR3 sequence is CASSTDRGYEQYF. DNA of the CDR3: TGTGCCAGCTCCACGGACAGGGGCTACGAGCAGTACTTC.

This chain connects TRBV27 to TRBJ1-1, with 8 bases identical to TRBD1. CDR1 and CDR2 from the germline V gene are MNHEY and SMNVEV (reference sequence). J was trimmed by 4 bases and V by 1 base; bases with no gene match: 8. CDR3 length: 16 residues. CDR3 sequence reads: CASSLWQGAIGTEAFF. The CDR3 nucleotides read TGTGCCAGCAGTTTATGGCAGGGGGCTATAGGCACTGAAGCTTTCTTT.

The chain is built from TRBV27 and TRBJ2-2; TRBD2 matches at 10 bases. The CDR3 is made up of 14 amino acids. CDR1 and CDR2 (germline): MNHEY, SMNVEV (reference sequence). Unmatched junction bases numbered 3, after V lost 7 bases and J lost 4 bases. The CDR3 protein is CASKLAGPTGELFF. Here the CDR3 DNA reads TGTGCCAGCAAACTAGCGGGACCCACCGGGGAGCTGTTTTTT.

The genes are TRBV19 and TRBJ1-1; D perhaps matches TRBD1 (5 bases). V was trimmed by 1 base and J by 4 bases, leaving 13 bases between them. This CDR3 region has 15 residues. Germline V gene sequence: CDR1 LNHDA, CDR2 SQIVND (reference sequence). This CDR3 is CASSIGPTGGTEAFF. The CDR3 region has the DNA TGTGCCAGTAGTATAGGACCCACGGGGGGCACTGAAGCTTTCTTT.

The sample holds one count of this clone. The chain employs TRBV5-1 and TRBJ1-1; D perhaps matches TRBD1 (6 bases). The ends were cut back, 1 base at V and 6 bases at J, with 10 bases in the middle. The CDR3 is 13 amino acids. Germline V lookup: CDR1 SGHRS, CDR2 YFSETQ. The CDR3 region has the DNA TGCGCCAGCAGCTTGCAGGGGATGGCTGAAGCTTTCTTT. It yields the protein CASSLQGMAEAFF.

V gene TRBV27 combines with J gene TRBJ2-7; D might be TRBD1 or TRBD2, each matching 5 bases. Trimming pared 6 bases from V and 3 bases from J, leaving 15 bases between. Germline V CDR1 and CDR2: MNHEY, SMNVEV (reference sequence). The CDR3 spans 14 residues. The CDR3 sequence is CASRFTGPYYEQYF. CDR3 DNA: TGTGCCAGCAGATTTACGGGGCCTTACTACGAGCAGTACTTC.

The rearrangement uses TRBV5-6 and TRBJ2-1, with D possibly matching TRBD2 (6 bases). The CDR3 runs 15 residues. Germline V CDR1 and CDR2: SGHDT, YYEEEE. With 1 base removed from V and 6 bases from J, the gap between germline ends came to 14 bases. The CDR3 sequence: CASSLLRDLINEQFF. The DNA for the CDR3 is TGTGCCAGCAGCTTGCTCCGGGACTTGATCAATGAGCAGTTCTTC.

CDR3 residues: CASSTARRYEQYF. The DNA for the CDR3 is TGTGCCAGTAGCACGGCCCGGCGATACGAGCAGTACTTC. The chain links TRBV19 to TRBJ2-7; D is ambiguous. In germline, CDR1 is LNHDA, CDR2 SQIVND (reference sequence). Trimming shortened V by 6 bases and J by 4 bases, and 13 bases separated the two germline ends. CDR3 size: 13 residues.

The rearrangement joins TRBV4-3 to TRBJ2-3; 12 bases are a match to TRBD1. The junction had 5 bases not matched to a gene; V was cut back by 4 bases and J by 3 bases. Germline V lookup: CDR1 LGHNA, CDR2 YSLEER. The CDR3 is 16 amino acids. For the CDR3, the DNA is TGCGCCAGCAGCCCCGGGACAGGGGGCTCGACAGATACGCAGTATTTT. The encoded protein is CASSPGTGGSTDTQYF.

V usage is TRBV4-3 and J usage is TRBJ1-1; TRBD1 agrees at 10 bases. Per germline, CDR1 LGHNA and CDR2 YSLEER. V was clipped by 0 bases and J by 5 bases; unmatched bases: 3. The CDR3 contains 15 residues. The CDR3 sequence: CASSQEGTGETEAFF. The DNA of the CDR3 is TGCGCCAGCAGCCAAGAAGGGACAGGGGAAACTGAAGCTTTCTTT.

This chain uses TRBV5-1 with TRBJ1-4, with no clear D. The CDR3 is 13 residues long. Trimming left V 1 base short and J 8 bases short, with 9 bases between. Per germline, CDR1 SGHRS and CDR2 YFSETQ. The CDR3 coding sequence is TGCGCCAGCAGCTTGCCCCCGGACGAAAAACTGTTTTTT. Amino acid sequence: CASSLPPDEKLFF. The full variable domain, in which reference TRBV5-1 and TRBJ1-4 provide the parts outside the CDR3, is KAGVTQTPRYLIKTRGQQVTLSCSPISGHRSVSWYQQTPGQGLQFLFEYFSETQRNKGNFPGRFSGRQFSNSRSEMNVSTLELGDSALYLCASSLPPDEKLFFGSGTQLSVL.

The J gene is TRBJ1-3, the V gene TRBV4-3; a weak D match, TRBD1 (5 bases). The CDR3 covers 15 residues. Germline V gene data show CDR1 as LGHNA and CDR2 as YSLEER. V dropped 0 bases and J dropped 4 bases, with 10 bases sitting between them. This CDR3 reads CASSQELGTGNTIYF. The CDR3 DNA reads as TGCGCCAGCAGCCAAGAACTGGGGACGGGAAACACCATATATTTT.

This clone has a single count. The chain's CDR3 is CASSLYSGSYEQYF. The CDR3 nucleotides read TGTGCCAGCAGTTTATATAGCGGGAGCTACGAGCAGTACTTC. V and J are TRBV6-5 and TRBJ2-7, with 9 nucleotides matching TRBD2. The CDR3 runs 14 residues. Trimming cost V 4 bases and J 3 bases; bases outside gene matches: 4. Germline CDR1 and CDR2: MNHEY and SVGAGI.

The chain has TRBV10-3 and TRBJ2-7; a possible D gene is TRBD1 (6 bases). The V end lost 2 bases, the J end lost 0 bases, and 8 bases lay between the germline ends. In germline, CDR1 is ENHRY, CDR2 SYGVKD. The CDR3 runs to 14 residues. The DNA of the CDR3 is TGTGCCATCAGTGAGCCGGACAGCTCCTACGAGCAGTACTTC. Protein: CAISEPDSSYEQYF.

The chain links TRBV7-9 to TRBJ2-7; 8 nucleotides agree with TRBD1. Germline assignment: CDR1 SEHNR and CDR2 FQNEAQ (reference sequence). The CDR3 has 15 amino acids. V lost 5 bases and J lost 0; bases outside the gene matches: 6. CDR3: CASSPDRVYSYEQYF. DNA of the CDR3: TGTGCCAGCAGCCCGGACAGGGTCTACTCCTACGAGCAGTACTTC.

This clone appeared once. The chain combines TRBV19 with TRBJ1-5, with D tentatively TRBD1 (5 bases). V was pared by 5 bases and J by 7 bases, with 15 bases between. The CDR3 has 14 residues. Per the germline V gene, CDR1 is LNHDA and CDR2 is SQIVND (reference sequence). CDR3: CASSALQENQPQHF. The CDR3 DNA is TGTGCCAGTAGTGCCTTACAGGAGAACCAGCCCCAGCATTTT.

In its sample, this clone was seen once. The chain uses TRBV5-1 and TRBJ1-2, with D possibly being TRBD1 (5 bases). Deletions cut 2 bases from V and 8 bases from J, with 13 bases between. The CDR3 runs 13 residues. Germline V lookup: CDR1 SGHRS, CDR2 YFSETQ. The CDR3 coding sequence is TGCGCCAGCAGCTTCTCATCGACAGAAGGCTACACCTTC. As protein: CASSFSSTEGYTF.